The sequence of this T cell receptor (beta chain) was determined in a study of blood T cell repertoires in COVID-19. Turning to the study itself: Material from acute and convalescent COVID-19 was sourced from the United States, Italy and Spain. From T cells, B-cell-depleted T cells, or PBMCs came the material, which was cDNA or gDNA.

Unmatched junction bases numbered 4, after V lost 1 base and J lost 0 bases. CDR3 size: 16 residues. From germline, CDR1 is SGHNT and CDR2 YYREEE (reference sequence). How the authors handled the data: Amplification from reference gene primers served as the basis for estimated nucleated cell counts. Measured with immunoSEQ multiplex PCR; TCRdb has only the in-frame clones, and not every one. V and J calls and clone size are copied from that table; D and trimming were computed from the DNA. The table records 150,000 to 200,000 clones, about 93% of them present only once. This TCR came from a woman between 45 and 65 years old with acute or convalescent COVID-19. V usage is TRBV5-4 and J usage is TRBJ1-3; 7 positions match TRBD1. Material for sequencing was peripheral blood. CDR3 loop: CASSLYRGFSGNTIYF. The CDR3 nucleotides read TGTGCCAGCAGCTTGTACAGGGGATTCTCTGGAAACACCATATATTTT.